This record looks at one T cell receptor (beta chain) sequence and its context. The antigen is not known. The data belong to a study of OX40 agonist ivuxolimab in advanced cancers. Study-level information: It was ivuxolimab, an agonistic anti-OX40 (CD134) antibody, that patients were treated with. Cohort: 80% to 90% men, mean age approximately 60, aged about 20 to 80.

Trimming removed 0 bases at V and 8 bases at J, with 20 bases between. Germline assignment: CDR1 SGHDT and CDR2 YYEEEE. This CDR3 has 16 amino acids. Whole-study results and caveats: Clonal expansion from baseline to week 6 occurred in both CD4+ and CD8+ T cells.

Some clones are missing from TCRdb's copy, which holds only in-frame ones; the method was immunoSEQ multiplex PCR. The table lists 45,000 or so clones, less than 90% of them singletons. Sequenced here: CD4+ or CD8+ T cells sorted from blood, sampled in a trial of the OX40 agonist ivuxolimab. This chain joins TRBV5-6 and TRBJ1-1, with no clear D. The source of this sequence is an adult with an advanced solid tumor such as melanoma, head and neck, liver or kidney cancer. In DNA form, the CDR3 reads TGTGCCAGCAGCTTGGCCCAATATCAGGCCCCTCGGGAAGCTTTCTTT. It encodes CASSLAQYQAPREAFF.